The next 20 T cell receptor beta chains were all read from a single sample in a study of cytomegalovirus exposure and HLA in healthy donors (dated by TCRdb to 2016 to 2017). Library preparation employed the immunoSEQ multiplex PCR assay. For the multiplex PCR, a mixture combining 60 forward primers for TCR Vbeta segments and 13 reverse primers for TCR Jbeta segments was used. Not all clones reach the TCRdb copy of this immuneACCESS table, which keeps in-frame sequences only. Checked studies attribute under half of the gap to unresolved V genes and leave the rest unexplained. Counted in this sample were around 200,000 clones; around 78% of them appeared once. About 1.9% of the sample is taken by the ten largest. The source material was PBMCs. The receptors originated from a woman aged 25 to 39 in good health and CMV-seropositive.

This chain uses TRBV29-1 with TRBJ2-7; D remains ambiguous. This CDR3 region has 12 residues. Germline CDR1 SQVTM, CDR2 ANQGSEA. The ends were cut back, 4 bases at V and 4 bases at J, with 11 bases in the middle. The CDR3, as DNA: TGCAGCGTTGGTCCCGACGGGTACGAGCAGTACTTC. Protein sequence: CSVGPDGYEQYF.

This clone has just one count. The CDR3, as DNA: TGTGCCAGCAGAACAACAGGGATCGGGGAGCTGTTTTTT. Translated: CASRTTGIGELFF. This chain joins TRBV6-5 and TRBJ2-2, with D possibly matching TRBD1 (6 bases). Germline V gene lookup returns CDR1 MNHEY and CDR2 SVGAGI. CDR3 length: 13 residues. V was clipped by 6 bases and J by 7 bases, with 12 bases between them.

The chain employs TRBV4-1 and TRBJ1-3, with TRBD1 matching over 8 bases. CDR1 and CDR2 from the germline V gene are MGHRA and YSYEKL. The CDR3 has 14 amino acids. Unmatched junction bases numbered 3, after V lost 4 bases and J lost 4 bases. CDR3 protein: CASSPGQAGNTIYF. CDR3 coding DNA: TGCGCCAGCAGCCCGGGACAGGCGGGAAACACCATATATTTT.

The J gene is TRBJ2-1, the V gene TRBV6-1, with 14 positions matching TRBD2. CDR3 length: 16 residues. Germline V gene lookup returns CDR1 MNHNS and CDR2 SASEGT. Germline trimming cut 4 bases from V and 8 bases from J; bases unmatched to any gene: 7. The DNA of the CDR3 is TGTGCCAGCAGTGTCCGACTAGCGGGAGGGCAGGATGAGCAGTTCTTC. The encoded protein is CASSVRLAGGQDEQFF.

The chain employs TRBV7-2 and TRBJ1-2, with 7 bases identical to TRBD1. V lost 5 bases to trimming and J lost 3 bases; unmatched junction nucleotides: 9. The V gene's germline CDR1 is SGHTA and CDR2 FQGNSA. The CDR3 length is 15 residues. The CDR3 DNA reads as TGTGCCAGCAGCCTCGGGCCTACAGGGGACTATGGCTACACCTTC. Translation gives CASSLGPTGDYGYTF.

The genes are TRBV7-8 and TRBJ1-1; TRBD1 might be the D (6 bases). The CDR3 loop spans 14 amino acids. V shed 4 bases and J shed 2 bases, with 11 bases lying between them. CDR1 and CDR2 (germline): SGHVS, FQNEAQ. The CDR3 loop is CASSWDKGNTEAFF. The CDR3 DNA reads TGTGCCAGCAGCTGGGACAAAGGTAACACTGAAGCTTTCTTT.

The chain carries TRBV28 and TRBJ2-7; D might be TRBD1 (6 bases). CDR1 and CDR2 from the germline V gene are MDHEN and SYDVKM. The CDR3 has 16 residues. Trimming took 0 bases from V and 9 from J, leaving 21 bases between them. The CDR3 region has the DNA TGTGCCAGCAGTTTATGGTCTGACAGGAGATTACCCCCGCAGTACTTC. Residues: CASSLWSDRRLPPQYF.

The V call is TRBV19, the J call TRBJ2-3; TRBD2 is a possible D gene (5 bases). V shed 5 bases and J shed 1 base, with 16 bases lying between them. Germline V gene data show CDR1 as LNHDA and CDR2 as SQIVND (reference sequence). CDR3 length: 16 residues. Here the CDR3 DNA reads TGTGCCAGTAGTCTGAGAGGTCTAGCCGGCACAGATACGCAGTATTTT. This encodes CASSLRGLAGTDTQYF.

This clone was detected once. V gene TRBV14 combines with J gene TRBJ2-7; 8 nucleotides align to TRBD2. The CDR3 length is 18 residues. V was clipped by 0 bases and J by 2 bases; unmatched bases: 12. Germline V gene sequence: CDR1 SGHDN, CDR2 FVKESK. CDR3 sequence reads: CASSQDLPSGSYTYEQYF. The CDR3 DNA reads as TGTGCCAGCAGCCAAGATCTTCCTAGCGGGTCCTATACCTACGAGCAGTACTTC.

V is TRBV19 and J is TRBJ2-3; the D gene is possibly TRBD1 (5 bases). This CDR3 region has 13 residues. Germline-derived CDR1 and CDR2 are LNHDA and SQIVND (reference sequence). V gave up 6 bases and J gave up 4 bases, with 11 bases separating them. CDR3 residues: CASSDDSPDTQYF. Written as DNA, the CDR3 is TGTGCCAGTAGCGACGACAGCCCAGATACGCAGTATTTT.

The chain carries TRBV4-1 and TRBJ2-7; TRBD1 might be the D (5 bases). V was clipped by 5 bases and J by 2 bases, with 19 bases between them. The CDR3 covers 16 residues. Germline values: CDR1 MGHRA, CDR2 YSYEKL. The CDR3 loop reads CASSLGLSGIPYEQYF. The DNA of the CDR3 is TGCGCCAGCAGCTTAGGTTTGTCAGGGATCCCCTACGAGCAGTACTTC.

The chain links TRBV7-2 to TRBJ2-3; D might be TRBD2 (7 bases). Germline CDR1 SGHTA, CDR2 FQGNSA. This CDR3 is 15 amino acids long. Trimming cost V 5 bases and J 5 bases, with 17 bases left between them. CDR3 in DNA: TGTGCCAGCAGCATAAACGGGGGGCCAGAAGATACGCAGTATTTT. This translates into CASSINGGPEDTQYF.

In DNA, the CDR3 is TGTGCCAGCACGGCTAGCGGGGGGGCAGAGACCCAGTACTTC. It encodes CASTASGGAETQYF. The rearrangement uses TRBV2 and TRBJ2-5; 12 bases align to TRBD2. The CDR3 has 14 residues. Trimming removed 7 bases from V and 4 bases from J; junction bases left unmatched: 4. Germline loops: CDR1 SNHLY, CDR2 FYNNEI. Complete variable domain (other parts from reference TRBV2 and TRBJ2-5): EPEVTQTPSHQVTQMGQEVILRCVPISNHLYFYWYRQILGQKVEFLVSFYNNEISEKSEIFDDQFSVERPDGSNFTLKIRSTKLEDSAMYFCASTASGGAETQYFGPGTRLLVL.

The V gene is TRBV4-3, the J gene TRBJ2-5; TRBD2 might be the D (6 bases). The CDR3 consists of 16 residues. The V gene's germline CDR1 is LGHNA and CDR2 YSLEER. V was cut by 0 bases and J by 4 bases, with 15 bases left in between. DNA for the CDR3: TGCGCCAGCAGCCAAGAGCCGGGAGCCGTTCTAGAGACCCAGTACTTC. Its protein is CASSQEPGAVLETQYF.

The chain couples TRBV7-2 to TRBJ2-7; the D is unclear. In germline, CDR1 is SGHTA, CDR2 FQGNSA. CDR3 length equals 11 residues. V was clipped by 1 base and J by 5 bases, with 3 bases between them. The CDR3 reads CASSLVDEQYF. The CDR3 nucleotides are TGTGCCAGCAGCTTAGTCGACGAGCAGTACTTC.

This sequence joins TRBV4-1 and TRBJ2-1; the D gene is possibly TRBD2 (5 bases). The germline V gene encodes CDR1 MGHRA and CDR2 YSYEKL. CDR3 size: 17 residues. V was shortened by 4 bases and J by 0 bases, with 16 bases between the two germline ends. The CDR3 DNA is TGCGCCAGCAGCCCCCCTGGGAGCCATAGCTCCTACAATGAGCAGTTCTTC. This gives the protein CASSPPGSHSSYNEQFF.

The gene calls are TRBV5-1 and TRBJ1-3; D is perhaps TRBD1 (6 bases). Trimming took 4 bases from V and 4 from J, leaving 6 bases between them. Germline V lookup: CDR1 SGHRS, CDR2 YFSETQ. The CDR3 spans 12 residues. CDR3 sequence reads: CASSGQGNTIYF. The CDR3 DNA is TGCGCCAGCAGCGGACAGGGAAACACCATATATTTT.

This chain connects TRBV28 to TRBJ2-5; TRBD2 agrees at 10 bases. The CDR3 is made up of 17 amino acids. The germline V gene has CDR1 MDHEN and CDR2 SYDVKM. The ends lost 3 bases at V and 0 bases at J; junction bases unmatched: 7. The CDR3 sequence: CASSFTSGGAYQETQYF. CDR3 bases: TGTGCCAGCAGTTTTACCAGCGGGGGGGCGTACCAAGAGACCCAGTACTTC.

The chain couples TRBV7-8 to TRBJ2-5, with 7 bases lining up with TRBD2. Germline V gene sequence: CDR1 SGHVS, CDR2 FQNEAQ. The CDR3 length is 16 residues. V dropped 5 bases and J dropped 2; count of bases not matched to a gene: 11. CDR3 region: CASSRWEGSGQETQYF. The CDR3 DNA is TGTGCCAGCAGCCGCTGGGAGGGAAGTGGGCAAGAGACCCAGTACTTC.

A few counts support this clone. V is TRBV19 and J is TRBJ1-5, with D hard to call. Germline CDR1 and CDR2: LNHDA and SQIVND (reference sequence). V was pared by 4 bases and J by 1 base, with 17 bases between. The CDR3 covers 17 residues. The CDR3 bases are TGTGCCAGTAGTAGCGACCAGGAGGGTTGGAGCAATCAGCCCCAGCATTTT. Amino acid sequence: CASSSDQEGWSNQPQHF.